This TCR beta chain was sequenced during a study of blood T cell repertoires in COVID-19. On the study more broadly: Sites across the United States, Italy and Spain contributed samples from acute and convalescent COVID-19. Sources were T cells, B-cell-depleted T cells, or PBMCs; the material itself was cDNA or gDNA.

V lost 4 bases, J lost 5 bases, and 17 bases stayed unmatched. The CDR3 contains 17 residues. The germline V gene encodes CDR1 MDHEN and CDR2 SYDVKM. Methods used by the authors: Reference gene primers were amplified, and this amplification served to estimate nucleated cell counts. TCRdb keeps only in-frame clones here, not all; method: immunoSEQ multiplex PCR. V, J and clone size are those of that table, while D and trimming were read from the DNA. The sample consists of over 15,000 clones, 80% to 85% of them appearing once. V usage is TRBV28 and J usage is TRBJ2-7; TRBD1 matches at 7 bases. The TCR sequence derives from a man in his 60s with acute or convalescent COVID-19. The sample taken for sequencing was peripheral blood. The CDR3 protein is CASSSIYETGPAHEQYF. The CDR3 coding sequence is TGTGCCAGCAGTTCTATCTACGAGACAGGGCCAGCCCACGAGCAGTACTTC.